Reported below is one TCR beta chain. Sequenced by immunoSEQ multiplex PCR; TCRdb stores in-frame clones only, minus some. This table has 140,000 or so clones, over 80% appearing once. This entry comes from a study of blood T cell repertoires in COVID-19. Study-wide context: Both acute and convalescent COVID-19 samples were obtained from the United States, Italy and Spain.

Per germline, CDR1 SGHAT and CDR2 FQNNGV. The CDR3 loop spans 18 amino acids. The trim removed 0 bases at V and 4 bases at J, leaving 11 bases unmatched. Individuals drawn from some 25 US areas were roughly 18 to 100 years old. Cohort allocation depended upon clinical history that participants reported. Resolution of symptoms, clearance, or two negative PCRs was present in recovered Cohort 3 donors. The chain employs TRBV11-2 and TRBJ1-2; 10 bases are a match to TRBD1. The source of this sequence is a woman in her 40s who had recovered from COVID-19. The sequencing sample was made of PBMCs or T cells enriched from blood (not recorded which). CDR3 in DNA: TGTGCCAGCAGCTTAGATGGGACAGGGGCTATCCCTACCTATGGCTACACCTTC. It codes for CASSLDGTGAIPTYGYTF.